The clone carrying this T cell receptor beta chain was counted between two and nine times. The target antigen is unknown. These data belong to a study of T cell repertoires in cytomegalovirus infection. Using its own MiXCR run on the reads, TCRdb lists one record per CDR3 protein. Here the sample spans about 700,000 distinct CDR3 sequences, around a third being singletons. V lost 5 bases and J lost 8, with 16 bases in between. CDR1 and CDR2 (germline): LGHNT, FRNRAP. This CDR3 has 14 residues. Sequenced material: cultured PBMCs, taken from culture after CMV antigen stimulation. This chain links TRBV12-5 with TRBJ2-4; D is possibly TRBD1 or TRBD2 (5 bases each). The clonotype comes from a human donor in good health (CMV status not recorded). Some clones in this sample may be carry-over from other donors' samples. CDR3 sequence reads: CASGRPERGYIQYF. CDR3 bases: TGTGCTAGTGGTCGGCCCGAGAGGGGCTACATTCAGTACTTC.